These T cell receptor beta chains were read from a single sample in a study of read filtering for tumor transcriptome and immune sequencing. One entry per CDR3 protein, called by TCRdb with MiXCR from the reads. The repertoire holds more than 55,000 distinct CDR3 sequences, with roughly 19% as singletons. Sequencing was performed on a population of CD138-negative cells sorted from bone marrow. All receptors come from a donor aged 40 or older with multiple myeloma. Each CDR3 is given without its conserved first and last residue. Fields, in order: J gene, D gene, V gene, CDR3 length, CDR3 protein. A D gene is named only where the DNA matches it firmly.

TRBJ1-2,.,TRBV3-1,9,ASSQDQGYT
TRBJ2-1,.,TRBV27,12,ASREGAPRNEQF
TRBJ1-4,.,TRBV7-9,10,ASSRGYEKLF
TRBJ1-1,.,TRBV29-1,8,SVGWDEAL
TRBJ2-2,.,TRBV5-6,14,ASSLTPLFNTGELF
TRBJ2-6,TRBD2,TRBV6-2/TRBV6-3,22,ASSYRPSLRLAGGAESGANVLA
TRBJ1-6,.,TRBV30,10,AWSMTLSPLH
TRBJ2-7,.,TRBV11-2,12,ASSSGTYPYEQY
TRBJ2-3,TRBD2,TRBV29-1,12,SVRLAGDADTQY
TRBJ2-7,TRBD1,TRBV20-1,11,SATGGSSYEQY
TRBJ2-3,.,TRBV5-6,16,ASSLKLAGTPPGDTQY
TRBJ2-7,TRBD2,TRBV7-8,13,AISLGLAGDYDQY
TRBJ2-2,.,TRBV6-2/TRBV6-3,9,ASSSGRELF
TRBJ1-5,.,TRBV9,13,ASSVEAGWGQPQH